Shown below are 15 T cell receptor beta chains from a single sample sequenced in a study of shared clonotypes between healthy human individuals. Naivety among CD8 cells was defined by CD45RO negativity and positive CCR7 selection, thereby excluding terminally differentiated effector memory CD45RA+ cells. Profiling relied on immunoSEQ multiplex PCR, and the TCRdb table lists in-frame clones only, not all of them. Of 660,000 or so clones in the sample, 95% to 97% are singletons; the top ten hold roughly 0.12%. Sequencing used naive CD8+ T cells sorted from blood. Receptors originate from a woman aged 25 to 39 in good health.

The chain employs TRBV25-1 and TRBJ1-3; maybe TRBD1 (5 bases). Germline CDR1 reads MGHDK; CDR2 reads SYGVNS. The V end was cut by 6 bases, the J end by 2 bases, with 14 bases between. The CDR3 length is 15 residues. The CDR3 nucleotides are TGTGCCAGCAGCCCGGGGAGGGGAGCTGGAAACACCATATATTTT. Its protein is CASSPGRGAGNTIYF.

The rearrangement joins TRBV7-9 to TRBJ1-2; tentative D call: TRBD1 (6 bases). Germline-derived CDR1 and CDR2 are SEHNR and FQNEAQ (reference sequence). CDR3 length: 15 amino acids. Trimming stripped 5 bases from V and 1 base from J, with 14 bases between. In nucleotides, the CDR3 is TGTGCCAGCAGCCCGAGACAGGAGATTAACTATGGCTACACCTTC. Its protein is CASSPRQEINYGYTF.

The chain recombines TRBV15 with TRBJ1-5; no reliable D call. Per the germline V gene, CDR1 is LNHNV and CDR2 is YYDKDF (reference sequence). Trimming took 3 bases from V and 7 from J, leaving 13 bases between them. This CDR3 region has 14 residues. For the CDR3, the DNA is TGTGCCACCAGCAGGAGCCCTCTGGGGCAGCCCCAGCATTTT. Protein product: CATSRSPLGQPQHF. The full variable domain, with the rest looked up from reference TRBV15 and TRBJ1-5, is DAMVIQNPRYQVTQFGKPVTLSCSQTLNHNVMYWYQQKSSQAPKLLFHYYDKDFNNEADTPDNFQSRRPNTSFCFLDIRSPGLGDTAMYLCATSRSPLGQPQHFGDGTRLSIL.

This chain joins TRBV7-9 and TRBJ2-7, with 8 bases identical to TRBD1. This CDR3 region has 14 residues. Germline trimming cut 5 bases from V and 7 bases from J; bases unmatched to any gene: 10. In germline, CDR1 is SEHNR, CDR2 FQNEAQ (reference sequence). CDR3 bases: TGTGCCAGCAGCGCCCCGGGACAGGCCACGGAGCAGTACTTC. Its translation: CASSAPGQATEQYF. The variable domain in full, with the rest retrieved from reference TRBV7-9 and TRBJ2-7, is DTGVSQNPRHKITKRGQNVTFRCDPISEHNRLYWYRQTLGQGPEFLTYFQNEAQLEKSRLLSDRFSAERPKGSFSTLEIQRTEQGDSAMYLCASSAPGQATEQYFGPGTRLTVT.

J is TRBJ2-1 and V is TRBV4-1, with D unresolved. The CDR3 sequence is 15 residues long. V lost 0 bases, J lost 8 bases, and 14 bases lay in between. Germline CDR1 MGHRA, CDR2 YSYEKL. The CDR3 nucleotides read TGCGCCAGCAGCCAAGAGCCAGGCTACCCTTATGAGCAGTTCTTC. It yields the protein CASSQEPGYPYEQFF.

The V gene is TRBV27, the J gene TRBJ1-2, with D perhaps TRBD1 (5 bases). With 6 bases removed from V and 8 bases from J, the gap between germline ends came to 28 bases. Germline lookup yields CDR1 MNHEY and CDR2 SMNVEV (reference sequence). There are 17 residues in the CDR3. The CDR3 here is CASSNRISGTQVGGYTF. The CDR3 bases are TGTGCCAGCAGCAACCGCATTTCCGGGACCCAGGTTGGCGGCTACACCTTC.

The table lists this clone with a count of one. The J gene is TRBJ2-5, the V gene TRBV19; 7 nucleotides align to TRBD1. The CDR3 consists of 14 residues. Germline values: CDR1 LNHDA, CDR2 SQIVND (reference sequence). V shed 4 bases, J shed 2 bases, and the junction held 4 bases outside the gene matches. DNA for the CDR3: TGTGCCAGTAGTAATAGACAGGGTCAAGAGACCCAGTACTTC. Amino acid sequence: CASSNRQGQETQYF. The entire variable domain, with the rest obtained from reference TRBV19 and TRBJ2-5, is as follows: DGGITQSPKYLFRKEGQNVTLSCEQNLNHDAMYWYRQDPGQGLRLIYYSQIVNDFQKGDIAEGYSVSREKKESFPLTVTSAQKNPTAFYLCASSNRQGQETQYFGPGTRLLVL.

The CDR3 DNA is TGTGCCAGCAGTGAAAGCCCGTTATCTTCACCCCTCCACTTT. Translated, it gives CASSESPLSSPLHF. The chain carries TRBV25-1 and TRBJ1-6; D remains ambiguous. Germline assignment: CDR1 MGHDK and CDR2 SYGVNS. CDR3 length: 14 amino acids. V was clipped by 2 bases and J by 9 bases, with 11 bases between them.

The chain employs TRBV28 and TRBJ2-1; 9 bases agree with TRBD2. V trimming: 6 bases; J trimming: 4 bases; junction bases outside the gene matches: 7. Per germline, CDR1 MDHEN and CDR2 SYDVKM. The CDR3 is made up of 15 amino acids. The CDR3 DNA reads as TGTGCCAGCAGACTGACTAGCGGACTGTACAATGAGCAGTTCTTC. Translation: CASRLTSGLYNEQFF.

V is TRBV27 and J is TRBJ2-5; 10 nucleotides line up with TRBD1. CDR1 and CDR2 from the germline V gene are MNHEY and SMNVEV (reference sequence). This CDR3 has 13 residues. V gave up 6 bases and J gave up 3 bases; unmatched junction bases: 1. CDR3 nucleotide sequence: TGTGCCAGCAGAGGGACAGGGGAAGAGACCCAGTACTTC. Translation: CASRGTGEETQYF.

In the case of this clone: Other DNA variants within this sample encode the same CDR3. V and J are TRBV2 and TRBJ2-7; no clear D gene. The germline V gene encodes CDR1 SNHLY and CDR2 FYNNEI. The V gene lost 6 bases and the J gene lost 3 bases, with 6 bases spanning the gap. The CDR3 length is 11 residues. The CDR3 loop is CASRVDYEQYF. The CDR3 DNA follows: TGTGCCAGCAGGGTCGACTACGAGCAGTACTTC.

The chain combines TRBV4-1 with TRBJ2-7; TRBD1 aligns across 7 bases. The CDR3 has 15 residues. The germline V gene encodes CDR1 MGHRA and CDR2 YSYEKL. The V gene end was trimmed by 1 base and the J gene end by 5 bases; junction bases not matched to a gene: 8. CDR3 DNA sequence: TGCGCCAGCAGCCAAGCCAGGGTCAGGGGGAACGAGCAGTACTTC. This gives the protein CASSQARVRGNEQYF.

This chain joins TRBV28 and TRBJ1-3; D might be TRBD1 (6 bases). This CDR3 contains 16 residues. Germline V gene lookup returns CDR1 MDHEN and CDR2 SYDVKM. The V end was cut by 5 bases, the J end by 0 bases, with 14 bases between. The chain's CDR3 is CASSTKIQGSGNTIYF. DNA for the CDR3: TGTGCCAGCAGTACAAAAATACAGGGCTCTGGAAACACCATATATTTT.

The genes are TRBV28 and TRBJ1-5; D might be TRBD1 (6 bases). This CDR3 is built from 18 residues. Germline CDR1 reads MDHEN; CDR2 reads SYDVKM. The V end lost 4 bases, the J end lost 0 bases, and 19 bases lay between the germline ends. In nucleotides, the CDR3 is TGTGCCAGCAGTTCAAGCCAGGGGCCCCGATTTAGCAATCAGCCCCAGCATTTT. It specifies CASSSSQGPRFSNQPQHF.

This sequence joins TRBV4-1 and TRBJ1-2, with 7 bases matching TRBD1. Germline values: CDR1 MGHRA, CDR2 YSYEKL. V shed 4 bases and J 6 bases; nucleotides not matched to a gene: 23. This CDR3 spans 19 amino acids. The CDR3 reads CASSPLQGTMKELGDGYTF. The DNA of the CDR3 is TGCGCCAGCAGCCCACTACAGGGGACAATGAAAGAACTAGGGGATGGCTACACCTTC.